The clone carrying this TCR beta chain appeared a few times. Each CDR3 protein gets one entry after TCRdb re-called the 5' RACE reads with MiXCR. The sample lists about 45,000 distinct CDR3 sequences, 6.5% to 8.5% seen once, with over 12% in the top ten. The data were obtained in a study of T cells after yellow fever vaccination. Study at large: Low-cell-number fractions were prepared with SMART-Seq v4 Ultra Low Input.

The source of this sequence is a man under 40 who received the YFV17D yellow fever vaccine. This material consisted of CD8+ T cells not binding an NS4B(214-222) dextramer, sorted from PBMCs, taken 45 days after the yellow fever booster vaccination.

This CDR3 reads CASRTTGSNTEAFF. As DNA, the CDR3 is TGCGCCAGCAGAACGACAGGGTCGAACACTGAAGCTTTCTTT. The chain employs TRBV4-3 and TRBJ1-1, with 7 bases matching TRBD1. The CDR3 is 14 amino acids. With 6 bases clipped from V and 1 base from J, the junction kept 5 bases outside the gene matches. Germline V CDR1 and CDR2: LGHNA, YSLEER.